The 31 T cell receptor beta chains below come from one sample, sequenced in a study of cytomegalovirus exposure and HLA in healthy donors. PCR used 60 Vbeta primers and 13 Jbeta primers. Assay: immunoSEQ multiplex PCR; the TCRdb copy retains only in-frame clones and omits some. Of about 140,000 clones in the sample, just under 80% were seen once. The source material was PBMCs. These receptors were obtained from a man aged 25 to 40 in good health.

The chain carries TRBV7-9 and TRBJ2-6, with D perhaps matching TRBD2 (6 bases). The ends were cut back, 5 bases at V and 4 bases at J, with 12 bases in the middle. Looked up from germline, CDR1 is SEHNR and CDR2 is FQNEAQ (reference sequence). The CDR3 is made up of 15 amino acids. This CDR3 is CASSRLVVGANVLTF. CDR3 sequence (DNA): TGTGCCAGCAGCCGACTAGTGGTCGGGGCCAACGTCCTGACTTTC. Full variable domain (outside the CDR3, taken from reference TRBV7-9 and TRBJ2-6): DTGVSQNPRHKITKRGQNVTFRCDPISEHNRLYWYRQTLGQGPEFLTYFQNEAQLEKSRLLSDRFSAERPKGSFSTLEIQRTEQGDSAMYLCASSRLVVGANVLTFGAGSRLTVL.

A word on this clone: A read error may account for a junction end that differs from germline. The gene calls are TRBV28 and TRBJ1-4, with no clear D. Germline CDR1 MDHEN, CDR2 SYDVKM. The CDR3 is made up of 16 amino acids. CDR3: CASSYDLGATNGKLFF. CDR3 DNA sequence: TGTGCCAGCAGTTACGACCTGGGTGCAACTAATGGAAAACTGTTTTTT.

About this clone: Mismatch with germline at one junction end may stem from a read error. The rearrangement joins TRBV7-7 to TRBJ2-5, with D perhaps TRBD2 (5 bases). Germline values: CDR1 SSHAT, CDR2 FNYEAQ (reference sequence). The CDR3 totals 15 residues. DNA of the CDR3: TGTGCTAGCAGCTCAAGCACTAGTGGAGGAGAGACCCAGTACTTC. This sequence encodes CASSSSTSGGETQYF.

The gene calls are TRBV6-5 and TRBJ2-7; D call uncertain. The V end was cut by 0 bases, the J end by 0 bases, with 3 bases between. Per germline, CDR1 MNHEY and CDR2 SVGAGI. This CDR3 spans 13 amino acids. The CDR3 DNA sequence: TGTGCCAGCAGTTACTCTAGCTCCTACGAGCAGTACTTC. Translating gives CASSYSSSYEQYF.

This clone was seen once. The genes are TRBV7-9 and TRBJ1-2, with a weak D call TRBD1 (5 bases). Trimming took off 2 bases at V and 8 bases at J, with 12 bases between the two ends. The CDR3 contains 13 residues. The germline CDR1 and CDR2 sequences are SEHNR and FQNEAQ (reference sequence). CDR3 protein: CASSLPGLFGYTF. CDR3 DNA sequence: TGTGCCAGCAGCTTACCAGGGCTTTTCGGCTACACCTTC.

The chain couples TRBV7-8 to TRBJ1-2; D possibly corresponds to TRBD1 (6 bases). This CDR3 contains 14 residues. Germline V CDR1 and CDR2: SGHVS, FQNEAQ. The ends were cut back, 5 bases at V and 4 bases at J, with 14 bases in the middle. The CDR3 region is CASSMWDKVYGYTF. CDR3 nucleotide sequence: TGTGCCAGCAGCATGTGGGACAAGGTCTATGGCTACACCTTC.

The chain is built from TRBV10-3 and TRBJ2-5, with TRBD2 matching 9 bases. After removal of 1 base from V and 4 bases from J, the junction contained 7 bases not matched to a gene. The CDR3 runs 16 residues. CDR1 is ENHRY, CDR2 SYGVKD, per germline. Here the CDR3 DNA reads TGTGCCATCAGTGAGTTGAAGGGACTAGCTACAGAGACCCAGTACTTC. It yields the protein CAISELKGLATETQYF.

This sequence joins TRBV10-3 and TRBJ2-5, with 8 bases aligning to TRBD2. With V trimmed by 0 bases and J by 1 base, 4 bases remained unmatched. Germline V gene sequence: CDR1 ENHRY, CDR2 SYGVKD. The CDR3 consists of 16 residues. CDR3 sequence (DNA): TGTGCCATCAGTGAGTCGGCCACTAGCGGCCAAGAGACCCAGTACTTC. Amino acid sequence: CAISESATSGQETQYF.

This CDR3 is CASSLGPRQFF. The CDR3 region has the DNA TGTGCCAGCAGCTTGGGCCCGAGGCAGTTCTTC. The chain joins TRBV7-9 to TRBJ2-1; D is undetermined. The CDR3 spans 11 residues. CDR1 and CDR2 from the germline V gene are SEHNR and FQNEAQ (reference sequence). V was cut by 3 bases and J by 12 bases, with 9 bases left in between. Combining the CDR3 with reference TRBV7-9 and TRBJ2-1 gives the whole variable domain DTGVSQNPRHKITKRGQNVTFRCDPISEHNRLYWYRQTLGQGPEFLTYFQNEAQLEKSRLLSDRFSAERPKGSFSTLEIQRTEQGDSAMYLCASSLGPRQFFGPGTRLTVL.

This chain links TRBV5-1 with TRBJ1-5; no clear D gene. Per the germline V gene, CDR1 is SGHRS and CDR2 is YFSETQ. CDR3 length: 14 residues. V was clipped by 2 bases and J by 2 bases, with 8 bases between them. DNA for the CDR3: TGCGCCAGCAGCTTCGACGGGGGCAATCAGCCCCAGCATTTT. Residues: CASSFDGGNQPQHF.

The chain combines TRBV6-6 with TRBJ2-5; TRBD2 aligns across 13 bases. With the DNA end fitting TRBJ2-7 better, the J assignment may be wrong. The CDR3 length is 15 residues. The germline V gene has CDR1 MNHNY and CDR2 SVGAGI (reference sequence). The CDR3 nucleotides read TGTGCCAGCAGTTACGTGGGACTAGCGGGATACGAGCAGTACTTC. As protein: CASSYVGLAGYEQYF.

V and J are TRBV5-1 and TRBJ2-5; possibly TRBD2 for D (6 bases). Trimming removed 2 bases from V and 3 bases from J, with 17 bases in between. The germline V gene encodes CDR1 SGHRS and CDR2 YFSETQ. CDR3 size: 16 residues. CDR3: CASSFSTAGPEETQYF. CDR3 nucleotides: TGCGCCAGCAGCTTTTCGACCGCGGGACCTGAAGAGACCCAGTACTTC.

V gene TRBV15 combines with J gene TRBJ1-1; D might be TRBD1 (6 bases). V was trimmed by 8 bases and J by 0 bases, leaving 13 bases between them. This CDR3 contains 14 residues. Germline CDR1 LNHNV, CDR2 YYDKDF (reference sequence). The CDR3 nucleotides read TGTGCCACCGCTAAACAGGGAATGAACACTGAAGCTTTCTTT. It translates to CATAKQGMNTEAFF.

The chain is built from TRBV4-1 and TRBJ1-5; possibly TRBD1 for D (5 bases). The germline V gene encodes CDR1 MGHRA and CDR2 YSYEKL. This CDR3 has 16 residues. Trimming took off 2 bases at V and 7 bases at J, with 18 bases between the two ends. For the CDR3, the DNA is TGCGCCAGCAGCCAACCGTACAGGAGTGAGGAGCAGCCCCAGCATTTT. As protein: CASSQPYRSEEQPQHF.

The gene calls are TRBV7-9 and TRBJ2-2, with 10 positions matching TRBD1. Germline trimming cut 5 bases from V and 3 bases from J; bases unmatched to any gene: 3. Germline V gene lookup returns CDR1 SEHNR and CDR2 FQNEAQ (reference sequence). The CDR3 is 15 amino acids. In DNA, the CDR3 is TGTGCCAGCAGCCCTGGACAGGGGGACACCGGGGAGCTGTTTTTT. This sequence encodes CASSPGQGDTGELFF.

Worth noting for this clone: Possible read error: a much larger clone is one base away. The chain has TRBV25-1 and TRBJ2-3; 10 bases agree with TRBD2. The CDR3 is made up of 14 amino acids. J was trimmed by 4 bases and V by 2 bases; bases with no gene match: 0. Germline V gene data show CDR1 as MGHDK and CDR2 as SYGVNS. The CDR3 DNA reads TGTGCCAGCAGTGAACTAGCGGGAGCAGATACGCAGTATTTT. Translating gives CASSELAGADTQYF. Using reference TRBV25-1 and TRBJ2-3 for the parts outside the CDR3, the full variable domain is EADIYQTPRYLVIGTGKKITLECSQTMGHDKMYWYQQDPGMELHLIHYSYGVNSTEKGDLSSESTVSRIRTEHFPLTLESARPSHTSQYLCASSELAGADTQYFGPGTRLTVL.

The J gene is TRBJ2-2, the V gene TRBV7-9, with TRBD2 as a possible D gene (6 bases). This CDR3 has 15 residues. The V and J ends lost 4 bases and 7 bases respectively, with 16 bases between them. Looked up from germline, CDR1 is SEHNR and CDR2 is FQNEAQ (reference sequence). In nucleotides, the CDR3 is TGTGCCAGCAGCTCTAAGGCGGGACGGGGCGGGGAGCTGTTTTTT. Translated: CASSSKAGRGGELFF.

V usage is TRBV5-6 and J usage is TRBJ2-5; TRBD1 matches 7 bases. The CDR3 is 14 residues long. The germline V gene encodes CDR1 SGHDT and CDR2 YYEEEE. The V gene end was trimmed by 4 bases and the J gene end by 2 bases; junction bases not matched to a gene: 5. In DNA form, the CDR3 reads TGTGCCAGCAGCCAACAGGGGATTCAAGAGACCCAGTACTTC. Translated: CASSQQGIQETQYF.

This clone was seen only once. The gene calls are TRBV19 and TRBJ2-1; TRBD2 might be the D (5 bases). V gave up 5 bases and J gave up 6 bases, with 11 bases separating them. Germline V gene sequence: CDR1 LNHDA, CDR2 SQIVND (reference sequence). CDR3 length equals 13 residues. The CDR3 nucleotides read TGTGCCAGTAGTTCAATGGGAGTCAATGAGCAGTTCTTC. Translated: CASSSMGVNEQFF.

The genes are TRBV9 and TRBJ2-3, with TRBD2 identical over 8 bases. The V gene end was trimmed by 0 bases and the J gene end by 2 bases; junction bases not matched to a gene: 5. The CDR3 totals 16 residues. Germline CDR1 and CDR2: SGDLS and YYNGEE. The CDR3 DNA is TGTGCCAGCAGCGTAGAACTAGCGGAGCCCACAGATACGCAGTATTTT. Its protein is CASSVELAEPTDTQYF.

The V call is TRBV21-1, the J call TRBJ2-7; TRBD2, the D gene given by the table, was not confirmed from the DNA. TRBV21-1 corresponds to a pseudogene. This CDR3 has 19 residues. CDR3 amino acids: CASSKDRGGCSGSPHEQYF. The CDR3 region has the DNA TGTGCCAGCAGCAAGGACAGGGGGGGATGTAGCGGGAGCCCCCACGAGCAGTACTTC.

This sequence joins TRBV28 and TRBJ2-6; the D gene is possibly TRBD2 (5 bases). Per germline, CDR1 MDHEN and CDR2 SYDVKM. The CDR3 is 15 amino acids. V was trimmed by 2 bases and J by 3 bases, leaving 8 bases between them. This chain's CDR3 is CASSLIGSGANVLTF. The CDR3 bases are TGTGCCAGCAGTTTAATAGGGAGTGGGGCCAACGTCCTGACTTTC.

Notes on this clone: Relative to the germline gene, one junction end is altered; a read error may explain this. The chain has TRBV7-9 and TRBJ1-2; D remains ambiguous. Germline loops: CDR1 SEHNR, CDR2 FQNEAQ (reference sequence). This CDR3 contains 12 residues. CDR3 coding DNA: TGTTCCAGCAGCCTTCCCCGGGGTGGCTACACCTTC. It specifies CSSSLPRGGYTF.

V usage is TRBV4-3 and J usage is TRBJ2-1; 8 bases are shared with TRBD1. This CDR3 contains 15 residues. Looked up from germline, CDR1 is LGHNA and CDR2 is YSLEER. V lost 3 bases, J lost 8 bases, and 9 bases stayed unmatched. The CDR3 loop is CASSHRQGPDYEQFF. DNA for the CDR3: TGCGCCAGCAGCCATCGACAGGGGCCTGACTATGAGCAGTTCTTC.

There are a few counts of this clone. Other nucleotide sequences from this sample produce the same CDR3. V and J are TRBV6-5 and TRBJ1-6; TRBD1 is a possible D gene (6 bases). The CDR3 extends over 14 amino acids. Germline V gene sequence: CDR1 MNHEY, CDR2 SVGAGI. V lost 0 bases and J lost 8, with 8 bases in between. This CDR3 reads CASSYSGQYSPLHF. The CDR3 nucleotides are TGTGCCAGCAGTTACTCCGGACAGTATTCACCCCTCCACTTT.

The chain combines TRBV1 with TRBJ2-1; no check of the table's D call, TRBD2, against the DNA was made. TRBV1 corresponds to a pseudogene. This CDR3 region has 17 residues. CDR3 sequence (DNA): TGCACCAGCAGCCATTTCCTACCCGGGACTAGAGTCTGGGAGCAGTTCTTC. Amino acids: CTSSHFLPGTRVWEQFF.

CDR3 bases: TGTGCCACAGGACTAGCGATAACAGATACGCAGTATTTT. It specifies CATGLAITDTQYF. V usage is TRBV2 and J usage is TRBJ2-3; 9 bases line up with TRBD2. CDR1 is SNHLY and CDR2 is FYNNEI in the germline V gene. The CDR3 is made up of 13 amino acids. V lost 10 bases to trimming and J lost 3 bases; unmatched junction nucleotides: 5.

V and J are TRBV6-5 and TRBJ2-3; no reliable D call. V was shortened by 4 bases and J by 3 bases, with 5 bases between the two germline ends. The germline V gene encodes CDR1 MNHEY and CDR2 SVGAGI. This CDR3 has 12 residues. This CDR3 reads CASSSRTDTQYF. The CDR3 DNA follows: TGTGCCAGCAGTTCCAGGACAGATACGCAGTATTTT.

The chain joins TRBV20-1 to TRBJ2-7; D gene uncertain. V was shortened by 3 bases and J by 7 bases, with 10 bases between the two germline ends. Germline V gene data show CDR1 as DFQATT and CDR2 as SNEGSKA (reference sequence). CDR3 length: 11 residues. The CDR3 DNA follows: TGCAGTGCTAGGGTAGCCGGGGAGCAGTACTTC. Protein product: CSARVAGEQYF.

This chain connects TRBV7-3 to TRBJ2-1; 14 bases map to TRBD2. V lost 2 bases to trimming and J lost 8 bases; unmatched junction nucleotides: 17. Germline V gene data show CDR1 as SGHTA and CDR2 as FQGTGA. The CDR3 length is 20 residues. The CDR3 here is CASSLQGLGLAGARSDEQFF. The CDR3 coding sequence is TGTGCCAGCAGCTTACAAGGGTTGGGACTAGCGGGAGCCCGTTCGGATGAGCAGTTCTTC.

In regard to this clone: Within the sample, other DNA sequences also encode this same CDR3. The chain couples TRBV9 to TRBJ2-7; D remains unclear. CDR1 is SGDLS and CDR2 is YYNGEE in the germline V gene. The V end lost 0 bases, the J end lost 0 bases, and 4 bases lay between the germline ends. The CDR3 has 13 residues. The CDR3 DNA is TGTGCCAGCAGCGTAGGTCACTCCTACGAGCAGTACTTC. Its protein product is CASSVGHSYEQYF.